This T cell receptor beta chain was observed in a study of cytomegalovirus exposure and HLA in healthy donors. V shed 3 bases and J shed 3 bases, with 8 bases lying between them. Germline V gene sequence: CDR1 LNHDA, CDR2 SQIVND (reference sequence). The CDR3 contains 13 residues. PCR primers comprised 60 Vbeta and 13 Jbeta primers. TCRdb keeps only in-frame clones here, not all; method: immunoSEQ multiplex PCR. The repertoire holds over 100,000 clones, about 80% seen once, with 7.7% in the top ten. What was sequenced was PBMCs. The sequence derives from a woman aged 50 to 60 in good health and CMV-seropositive. V is TRBV19 and J is TRBJ2-5; D may be TRBD2 (6 bases). CDR3 bases: TGTGCCAGTAGTATTGCTAGCGAAGAGACCCAGTACTTC. This encodes CASSIASEETQYF.